A single T cell receptor (beta chain) is shown here with its context. The target antigen is unknown. The sample is drawn from a study of PD-1 blockade in classical Hodgkin lymphoma. As to time point: cycle 4 day 1 (C4D1), after more than five weeks of nivolumab. The patients all showed relapse after autologous stem cell transplantation, while their brentuximab vedotin exposure varied. Responses achieved at best were complete response, partial response or progressive disease. Profiling relied on immunoSEQ multiplex PCR, and the TCRdb table lists in-frame clones only, not all of them. The sample shows approximately 65,000 clones, around 90% of them seen only once. CDR3 length: 14 residues. The germline gives CDR1 MGHRA, CDR2 YSYEKL. V gave up 0 bases and J gave up 6 bases; unmatched junction bases: 0. Study-level points and caveats: Compared with healthy donors, newly diagnosed patients reportedly showed lower baseline TCR diversity. In CD4+ cells, TCR diversity went up significantly by C4D1, but in CD8+ cells it did not. Patients newly diagnosed and complete responders had comparable baseline diversity.

The TCR was taken from a human donor with classical Hodgkin lymphoma. The chain joins TRBV4-1 to TRBJ1-2, with 11 bases matching TRBD1. Specimen: peripheral blood mononuclear cells (PBMCs), collected before the fourth cycle of nivolumab. The CDR3 nucleotides are TGCGCCAGCAGCCAAGAGGACAGGGGGCATGGCTACACCTTC. Translation gives CASSQEDRGHGYTF.